Shown below are 20 T cell receptor beta chains from a single sample sequenced in a study of T cell changes during pregnancy in multiple sclerosis. Clones were sequenced by immunoSEQ multiplex PCR, and TCRdb holds only the in-frame ones, with some missing. This sample has about 39,000 clones, with 90% found just once. The specimen was CD4+ T cells from peripheral blood mononuclear cells, collected in the first trimester of pregnancy. The receptors shown here come from a female donor in good health, enrolled as a control in a pregnancy study.

This clone was detected only once. V and J are TRBV7-9 and TRBJ1-2; maybe TRBD1 (6 bases). Per the germline V gene, CDR1 is SEHNR and CDR2 is FQNEAQ (reference sequence). The CDR3 covers 13 residues. V lost 5 bases to trimming and J lost 8 bases, with 15 bases between them. CDR3 residues: CASSPGETGGYTF. For the CDR3, the DNA is TGTGCCAGCAGCCCAGGGGAAACGGGAGGCTACACCTTC.

This clone appeared a single time. CDR3 sequence: CASSLGRQGAEQYF. In nucleotides, the CDR3 is TGTGCCAGCAGCTTAGGCAGACAGGGGGCCGAGCAGTACTTC. This chain uses TRBV7-6 with TRBJ2-7; 10 bases are a match to TRBD1. V trimming: 1 base; J trimming: 6 bases; junction bases outside the gene matches: 3. This CDR3 is built from 14 residues. Per the germline V gene, CDR1 is SGHVS and CDR2 is FNYEAQ.

This clone was observed a few times. This chain links TRBV5-1 with TRBJ1-2; no firm D call. Germline V gene lookup returns CDR1 SGHRS and CDR2 YFSETQ. Between the trimmed V and J ends, which lost 0 bases and 5 bases, there was a span of 5 bases. This CDR3 spans 12 amino acids. CDR3 residues: CASSLGGYGYTF. Here the CDR3 DNA reads TGCGCCAGCAGCTTGGGAGGGTATGGCTACACCTTC.

This chain connects TRBV18 to TRBJ1-2, with D uncertain. V dropped 3 bases and J dropped 8 bases, with 13 bases sitting between them. Germline CDR1 and CDR2: KGHSH and LQKENI. The CDR3 extends over 13 amino acids. Written as DNA, the CDR3 is TGTGCCAGCTCACCGGCGGGGTCCGAGGGCTACACCTTC. It yields the protein CASSPAGSEGYTF.

The chain employs TRBV2 and TRBJ2-5; a weak D match, TRBD1 (5 bases). The CDR3 consists of 14 residues. The germline V gene has CDR1 SNHLY and CDR2 FYNNEI. Trimming pared 7 bases from V and 4 bases from J, leaving 16 bases between. Here the CDR3 DNA reads TGTGCCAGCAATACAGGTATTGATGGAGAGACCCAGTACTTC. Translating it yields CASNTGIDGETQYF.

The chain uses TRBV5-5 and TRBJ1-1; no reliable D call. The V gene lost 4 bases and the J gene lost 4 bases, with 11 bases spanning the gap. Germline-derived CDR1 and CDR2 are SGHKS and YYEKEE (reference sequence). This CDR3 is built from 13 residues. CDR3 residues: CASSKLDSTEAFF. The CDR3 DNA reads as TGTGCCAGCAGCAAACTGGACTCCACTGAAGCTTTCTTT.

The CDR3 sequence is CATSREAGGGQPQHF. CDR3 DNA sequence: TGTGCCACCAGCAGAGAGGCAGGGGGCGGGCAGCCCCAGCATTTT. This chain links TRBV15 with TRBJ1-5, with 8 bases identical to TRBD1. This CDR3 has 15 amino acids. CDR1 is LNHNV, CDR2 YYDKDF, per germline (reference sequence). V shed 0 bases, J shed 7 bases, and the junction held 5 bases outside the gene matches.

The rearrangement uses TRBV4-1 and TRBJ2-1; 11 nucleotides match TRBD2. The junction had 7 bases not matched to a gene; V was cut back by 2 bases and J by 4 bases. The CDR3 runs to 17 residues. The germline V gene has CDR1 MGHRA and CDR2 YSYEKL. The CDR3 coding sequence is TGCGCCAGCAGCCAACCTAGCGGGGGGCCTCATTACAATGAGCAGTTCTTC. Translating gives CASSQPSGGPHYNEQFF.

V is TRBV27 and J is TRBJ2-1, with D perhaps TRBD1 (7 bases). Germline V gene lookup returns CDR1 MNHEY and CDR2 SMNVEV (reference sequence). V was clipped by 6 bases and J by 1 base, with 16 bases between them. CDR3 size: 16 residues. The CDR3 DNA reads as TGTGCCAGCAGGGGGACAGCCGGGGGTTCCTACAATGAGCAGTTCTTC. It is translated as CASRGTAGGSYNEQFF.

The chain employs TRBV15 and TRBJ2-7; D gene unclear. Germline V gene sequence: CDR1 LNHNV, CDR2 YYDKDF (reference sequence). This CDR3 region has 15 residues. Trimming shortened V by 0 bases and J by 1 base, and 10 bases separated the two germline ends. This chain's CDR3 is CATSRDVTASYEQYF. The CDR3 DNA reads as TGTGCCACCAGCAGAGATGTTACAGCTTCCTACGAGCAGTACTTC. The full variable domain, rest sourced from reference TRBV15 and TRBJ2-7, is DAMVIQNPRYQVTQFGKPVTLSCSQTLNHNVMYWYQQKSSQAPKLLFHYYDKDFNNEADTPDNFQSRRPNTSFCFLDIRSPGLGDTAMYLCATSRDVTASYEQYFGPGTRLTVT.

The CDR3: CASSAGGGQGRTEAFF. Here the CDR3 DNA reads TGTGCCAGCAGCGCCGGCGGGGGACAGGGGCGGACTGAAGCTTTCTTT. J is TRBJ1-1 and V is TRBV9, with TRBD1 matching 10 bases. The V and J ends lost 3 bases and 5 bases, in that order; junction bases with no gene match: 10. The CDR3 runs 16 residues. Germline assignment: CDR1 SGDLS and CDR2 YYNGEE.

This clone was seen once. V usage is TRBV6-6 and J usage is TRBJ2-5; D perhaps matches TRBD1 (6 bases). V lost 0 bases to trimming and J lost 3 bases, with 14 bases between them. The CDR3 runs to 16 residues. Per germline, CDR1 MNHNY and CDR2 SVGAGI (reference sequence). The CDR3 sequence: CASSYSGANKKETQYF. The CDR3 DNA sequence: TGTGCCAGCAGTTACTCGGGGGCTAATAAAAAAGAGACCCAGTACTTC.

The chain has TRBV9 and TRBJ2-5; TRBD1 matches at 12 bases. Germline values: CDR1 SGDLS, CDR2 YYNGEE. Trimming took 3 bases from V and 4 from J; bases not matched to a gene: 4. This CDR3 is built from 15 residues. The CDR3 nucleotides read TGTGCCAGCAGCGCCGGGACAGGGGGCGTAGAGACCCAGTACTTC. Its protein product is CASSAGTGGVETQYF.

The V and J genes are TRBV4-3 and TRBJ2-3; perhaps TRBD1 as D (7 bases). The CDR3 is 18 residues long. V was shortened by 0 bases and J by 6 bases, with 22 bases between the two germline ends. Germline V gene lookup returns CDR1 LGHNA and CDR2 YSLEER. The CDR3 DNA reads TGCGCCAGCAGCCAAGAAGATGCCCGGGGGTTAGGGGGCGATACGCAGTATTTT. As protein: CASSQEDARGLGGDTQYF.

V is TRBV6-6 and J is TRBJ1-5; D perhaps matches TRBD1 (6 bases). Per the germline V gene, CDR1 is MNHNY and CDR2 is SVGAGI (reference sequence). The ends were cut back, 8 bases at V and 7 bases at J, with 12 bases in the middle. This CDR3 spans 12 amino acids. CDR3 bases: TGTGCCAGCGTGGGGGGGGGCCAGCCCCAGCATTTT. Its translation: CASVGGGQPQHF.

V and J are TRBV11-2 and TRBJ1-2; D perhaps matches TRBD1 (6 bases). Germline CDR1 is SGHAT and CDR2 is FQNNGV. The CDR3 is 14 amino acids. The V end lost 1 base, the J end lost 4 bases, and 10 bases lay between the germline ends. DNA of the CDR3: TGTGCCAGCAGCTTAGTGGGACATTCCTATGGCTACACCTTC. It yields the protein CASSLVGHSYGYTF.

This clone was found a few times. The chain carries TRBV7-6 and TRBJ1-4, with 9 bases lining up with TRBD1. Germline CDR1 and CDR2: SGHVS and FNYEAQ. The CDR3 contains 14 residues. V shed 5 bases, J shed 8 bases, and the junction held 6 bases outside the gene matches. Written as DNA, the CDR3 is TGTGCCAGCAGCCAGGGACAGGGATCCGAAAAACTGTTTTTT. This codes for CASSQGQGSEKLFF.

The chain links TRBV7-2 to TRBJ1-2; tentatively, D is TRBD1 (6 bases). Between the trimmed V and J ends, which lost 8 bases and 3 bases, there was a span of 19 bases. This CDR3 comprises 15 residues. Per germline, CDR1 SGHTA and CDR2 FQGNSA. The CDR3 nucleotides are TGTGCCAGCGACTCAGCTCTTTGGGGGCACTATGGCTACACCTTC. Amino acids: CASDSALWGHYGYTF.

The V call is TRBV7-6, the J call TRBJ2-5; D gene ambiguous. The V end was cut by 2 bases, the J end by 5 bases, with 15 bases between. The length of the CDR3 is 15 residues. Germline V gives CDR1 SGHVS, CDR2 FNYEAQ. Here the CDR3 DNA reads TGTGCCAGCAGCTTAACTTGGCAGAGGTCGGAGACCCAGTACTTC. Translated: CASSLTWQRSETQYF.

The chain recombines TRBV28 with TRBJ1-5; the match to TRBD1 covers 8 bases. Germline CDR1 and CDR2: MDHEN and SYDVKM. V gave up 8 bases and J gave up 3 bases; unmatched junction bases: 6. The CDR3 is made up of 14 amino acids. In DNA form, the CDR3 reads TGTGCCAGCCGCGGACAGGGAGACAATCAGCCCCAGCATTTT. Translated, it gives CASRGQGDNQPQHF.